These 4 T cell receptor beta chains share one sample of origin, sequenced in a study of tumor-infiltrating lymphocytes in primary liver carcinoma. Unsorted bulk tissue (roughly 18-32 mg) underwent RNA and DNA co-extraction. The authors made TCR beta cDNA from around 500 ng total RNA with a constant-region primer. The TCR beta library was amplified through three nested multiplex PCR rounds in a modified ARM-PCR procedure. The study ran its first two PCR rounds for roughly 11 cycles each, using TRBV1-TRBV30 forward primers and a C-beta reverse primer. A single record per CDR3 protein comes from TCRdb applying MiXCR to the multiplex PCR reads. The sample yields 70,000 to 95,000 distinct CDR3 sequences, 55% to 75% seen once. The sequencing input was liver tumor tissue from sampling region 4. Specified subset: tumor region T4, right-lateral pole. These receptor sequences come from a middle-aged man with primary liver carcinoma and hepatitis B virus infection.

This rearrangement joins TRBV6-5 to TRBJ1-6, with D hard to call. The V and J ends lost 4 bases and 10 bases respectively, with 14 bases between them. CDR3 length equals 14 residues. Germline V gene data show CDR1 as MNHEY and CDR2 as SVGAGI. The CDR3 DNA follows: TGTGCCAGCAGTTTACAGTGTAGCAAATCACCCCTCCACTTT. This gives the protein CASSLQCSKSPLHF.

About this clonotype itself: Compared with germline, one end of the junction differs, possibly owing to a read error. This rearrangement joins TRBV5-4 to TRBJ2-3; perhaps TRBD2 as D (5 bases). The CDR3 runs 15 residues. CDR1 is SGHNT and CDR2 is YYREEE in the germline V gene (reference sequence). The CDR3 reads CASSPGIADTDTLYF. Written as DNA, the CDR3 is TGTGCCAGCAGCCCGGGGATAGCTGACACAGATACGCTGTATTTC.

This clonotype is medium-sized (0.01 to 0.1%) within its sample. The chain combines TRBV28 with TRBJ2-1, with TRBD2 matching 9 bases. The CDR3 extends over 17 amino acids. CDR1 is MDHEN, CDR2 SYDVKM, per germline. The junction had 16 bases not matched to a gene; V was cut back by 5 bases and J by 8 bases. CDR3: CASSLHYGLARVDEQFF. CDR3 bases: TGTGCCAGCAGTCTACATTATGGACTAGCGAGGGTAGATGAGCAGTTCTTC.

About this clonotype itself: At one end, the junction sequence differs from germline, possibly due to a read error. The chain combines TRBV11-3 with TRBJ1-1; 7 bases line up with TRBD1. Per germline, CDR1 SGHNT and CDR2 YENEEA. This CDR3 region has 13 residues. This CDR3 is CASSLAGGAEASF. CDR3 nucleotides: TGTGCCAGCAGCTTGGCAGGGGGGGCTGAAGCTTCCTTT.